This is a list of T cell receptor beta chains from one sample in a study of Ad26.COV2.S vaccination and SARS-CoV-2 variants. The protocol was immunoSEQ multiplex PCR, while the TCRdb copy is restricted to in-frame clones and leaves out a portion. The sample contains 300,000 to 400,000 clones, about 88% of which appear only once. The source was peripheral blood, collected in a trial of Ad26.COV2.S vaccine versus placebo. These receptors were collected from a person between 18 and 65 years old who received the Ad26.COV2.S COVID-19 vaccine or a placebo. CDR3s include the opening cysteine and the closing phenylalanine or tryptophan. Each record gives: J gene, clone size, V gene, D gene, CDR3 DNA, CDR3 protein. A D gene is named only where the DNA matches it firmly. Only part of the rows carry a size: once, few, many, or a class if the clone is expanded.

TRBJ1-2,NA,TRBV30,NA,TGTGCCTGGAGTAAACAGTCTAACTATGGCTACACCTTC,CAWSKQSNYGYTF
TRBJ1-1,NA,TRBV27,NA,TGTGCCAGCAGCTATCGGGGGAACACTGAAGCTTTCTTT,CASSYRGNTEAFF
TRBJ1-2,medium-sized,TRBV4-3,NA,TGCGCCAGCAGCCAAGTTCGGGGAAGTAGGTATGGCTACACCTTC,CASSQVRGSRYGYTF
TRBJ1-1,once,TRBV4-2,NA,TGTGCCAGCAGCCAGAGGGGGGATAACACTGAAGCTTTCTTT,CASSQRGDNTEAFF
TRBJ1-1,NA,TRBV12-3/TRBV12-4,NA,TGTGCCAGCACCCCGGGCGCGGCGCGGGCTTTCTTT,CASTPGAARAFF
TRBJ1-5,once,TRBV18,NA,TGTGCCAGCTCACCACCAGGGGAAAATCAGCCCCAGCATTTT,CASSPPGENQPQHF
TRBJ1-5,once,TRBV5-8,NA,TGTGCCAGCAGCCCGGGGGGAAGCAATCAGCCCCAGCATTTT,CASSPGGSNQPQHF
TRBJ2-4,NA,TRBV15,NA,TGTGCCACCAGCAGAGATGGGGATAGGGGGAAGTTAGGCAAAAACATTCAGTACTTC,CATSRDGDRGKLGKNIQYF
TRBJ1-2,NA,TRBV19,TRBD1,TGTGCCAGTAACCCTTTCCCAAGGGACAGGGTGGAGTATGGCTACACCTTC,CASNPFPRDRVEYGYTF
TRBJ1-5,once,TRBV12-3/TRBV12-4,NA,TGTGCCAGCAGCCCCTTTCCGGAGCCCCAGCATTTT,CASSPFPEPQHF
TRBJ2-7,NA,TRBV7-8,TRBD1,TGTGCCAGCAGCTTAACCGGGACAGCCTACGAGCAGTACTTC,CASSLTGTAYEQYF
TRBJ1-3,few,TRBV5-4,NA,TGTGCCAGCAGCTCTTCGAGGGCTAACTCTGGAAACACCATATATTTT,CASSSSRANSGNTIYF
TRBJ2-5,NA,TRBV9,NA,TGTGCCAGCAGCGAGACGCCCCGGGGGCATGAGACCCAGTACTTC,CASSETPRGHETQYF
TRBJ2-3,NA,TRBV11-2,NA,TGTGCCAGCAGCTTATATGAGGGGCCAGCAGATACGCAGTATTTT,CASSLYEGPADTQYF
TRBJ2-2,once,TRBV10-3,TRBD1,TGTGCCATCACTTCGGACAGGGTGGTCACCGGGGAGCTGTTTTTT,CAITSDRVVTGELFF
TRBJ1-3,few,TRBV2,NA,TGTGCCAGCTGCCAGTCGAGCTCTGGAAACACCATATATTTT,CASCQSSSGNTIYF
TRBJ2-7,NA,TRBV5-1,NA,TGCGCCAGCAGCTTGGCTTACTCCAAACCCCAGGGGGGGACATCCGAGCAGTACTTC,CASSLAYSKPQGGTSEQYF
TRBJ2-7,NA,TRBV6-1,NA,TGTGCCAGCAGTGAAGGACGGATCTACGAGCAGTACTTC,CASSEGRIYEQYF
TRBJ2-7,NA,TRBV29-1,TRBD1,TGCAGCATAATAGGACAGGAGAGCTACGAGCAGTACTTC,CSIIGQESYEQYF